Listed below are T cell receptor beta chains from one sample, sequenced in a study of molecular identifiers for immune sequencing clone quantification. TCRdb passed the PCR reads through MiXCR, listing each CDR3 protein once. This sample yields tens of thousands of distinct CDR3 sequences, of which about a fifth are seen a single time; more than 0.95% belongs to the top ten. The source material was naive CD8+ T cells from blood, with Jurkat cell RNA spiked in. These receptors originate from a human donor in good health. Some libraries in this study had Jurkat cell RNA spiked in. CDR3s include the opening cysteine and the closing phenylalanine or tryptophan. A D gene is named only where the DNA matches it firmly. Expanded clones get a size class; other rows say once, few or many, or leave the size out.

V gene,D gene,clone size,J gene,CDR3 protein,CDR3 DNA
TRBV2,TRBD1,-,TRBJ1-1,CASSEWWAGGPDTEAFF,TGTGCCAGCAGTGAATGGTGGGCAGGGGGCCCAGACACTGAAGCTTTCTTT
TRBV4-1,TRBD2,many,TRBJ2-1,CASSWGSGGAKNEQFF,TGCGCCAGCAGCTGGGGTAGCGGGGGGGCCAAGAATGAGCAGTTCTTC
TRBV7-9,-,many,TRBJ2-7,CASSLEGQGGEQYF,TGTGCCAGCAGCTTAGAAGGTCAGGGGGGCGAGCAGTACTTC
TRBV27,-,many,TRBJ2-5,CASGTGYQETQYF,TGTGCCAGCGGAACAGGGTACCAAGAGACCCAGTACTTC
TRBV6-2/TRBV6-3,-,many,TRBJ2-2,CASRLGTGELFF,TGTGCCAGCAGACTTGGTACCGGGGAGCTGTTTTTT
TRBV5-1,-,many,TRBJ1-1,CASSFLSTDTEAFF,TGCGCCAGCAGCTTCCTCAGTACCGACACTGAAGCTTTCTTT
TRBV13,TRBD1,many,TRBJ2-2,CASSPSRGRVITGELFF,TGTGCCAGCAGCCCAAGCAGGGGGCGCGTTATCACCGGGGAGCTGTTTTTT
TRBV5-6,-,many,TRBJ2-2,CASSLAITGELFF,TGTGCCAGCAGCTTGGCCATCACCGGGGAGCTGTTTTTT
TRBV19,-,many,TRBJ2-6,CASSILATGANVLTF,TGTGCCAGTAGTATACTGGCCACTGGGGCCAACGTCCTGACTTTC
TRBV11-2,-,few,TRBJ1-1,CASSLARMNTEAFF,TGTGCCAGCAGCTTAGCCCGGATGAACACTGAAGCTTTCTTT
TRBV29-1,-,medium-sized,TRBJ2-3,CSSGGLDVSTQYF,TGCAGCTCTGGGGGTCTGGACGTATCTACGCAGTATTTT
TRBV6-2/TRBV6-3,TRBD2,many,TRBJ2-7,CASSYVLAGYEQYF,TGTGCCAGCAGTTACGTCCTAGCGGGTTACGAGCAGTACTTC
TRBV3-1,TRBD2,many,TRBJ2-3,CASSNLGGRRGLAGDTQYF,TGTGCCAGCAGCAACCTAGGCGGGAGGAGGGGACTAGCTGGGGATACGCAGTATTTT
TRBV3-1,-,many,TRBJ2-3,CASSQTSAFTITDTQYF,TGTGCCAGCAGCCAAACGTCAGCTTTTACCATCACAGATACGCAGTATTTT
TRBV27,-,many,TRBJ2-6,CASSWLSPSGANVLTF,TGTGCCAGCAGTTGGTTATCGCCCTCTGGGGCCAACGTCCTGACTTTC
TRBV6-5,-,many,TRBJ2-6,CASSPGISGGANVLTF,TGTGCCAGCAGTCCAGGAATCTCTGGTGGGGCCAACGTCCTGACTTTC
TRBV4-1,TRBD1,many,TRBJ2-6,CASSQVPGTGDGANVLTF,TGCGCCAGCAGCCAAGTTCCCGGGACAGGGGATGGGGCCAACGTCCTGACTTTC
TRBV6-6,-,many,TRBJ2-7,CASSLDERRIF,TGTGCCAGCAGTTTGGATGAAAGGAGGATCTTC
TRBV7-9,-,many,TRBJ2-3,CASSLAAASTDTQYF,TGTGCCAGCAGCTTAGCGGCGGCTAGCACAGATACGCAGTATTTT
TRBV25-1,-,many,TRBJ2-3,CASSSNLGDTQYF,TGTGCCAGCAGTTCAAATCTAGGAGATACGCAGTATTTT
TRBV9,-,many,TRBJ2-5,CASSGNPKTENQETQYF,TGTGCCAGCAGCGGCAACCCGAAGACAGAGAACCAAGAGACCCAGTACTTC
TRBV7-6,TRBD2,many,TRBJ2-3,CASSPPSGVGTDTQYF,TGTGCCAGCAGCCCCCCTAGCGGGGTGGGCACAGATACGCAGTATTTT
TRBV20-1,TRBD1,many,TRBJ2-7,CSATARTGLFSEQYF,TGCAGTGCTACAGCTCGGACAGGGCTGTTTAGCGAGCAGTACTTC
TRBV7-9,-,many,TRBJ2-7,CASSFGEGVNEQYF,TGTGCCAGCAGCTTTGGGGAGGGGGTCAACGAGCAGTACTTC
TRBV28,-,-,TRBJ1-5,CASSGQYSNQPQHF,TGTGCCAGCAGCGGACAGTATAGCAATCAGCCCCAGCATTTT
TRBV2,-,many,TRBJ2-7,CASSELAFSYEQYF,TGTGCCAGCAGTGAACTAGCGTTCTCCTACGAGCAGTACTTC